A selection of T cell receptor beta chains follows, all from one sample in a study of control samples from healthy donors and cancer patients. Only in-frame clones appear in the TCRdb table, and some are missing; sequencing was by immunoSEQ multiplex PCR. The data hold approximately 170,000 clones, with approximately 90% observed a single time. The source material was blood. The receptor set was obtained from a woman between 25 and 40 years old in good health. The CDR3 runs from the conserved cysteine through the conserved F or W. The D gene is left open where the match is weak. Clone size is not always given. Where it is, it says once, few, many or a class for expanded clones.

D	J	length	size	V	CDR3	DNA
.	TRBJ2-2	13	.	TRBV9	CASSVDLTGELFF	TGTGCCAGCAGCGTAGACCTGACCGGGGAGCTGTTTTTT
.	TRBJ2-1	13	.	TRBV3-1/TRBV3-2	CASSWDNPNEQFF	TGTGCCAGCAGCTGGGACAATCCCAATGAGCAGTTCTTC
.	TRBJ2-2	12	.	TRBV7-2	CASSRLGGELFF	TGTGCCAGCAGCCGTTTGGGCGGGGAGCTGTTTTTT
.	TRBJ2-7	14	.	TRBV18	CASSPGRNYYEQYF	TGTGCCAGCTCACCGGGCCGAAACTACTACGAGCAGTACTTC
TRBD1	TRBJ1-1	12	.	TRBV27	CASVGGLTEAFF	TGTGCCAGCGTAGGGGGCCTCACTGAAGCTTTCTTT
.	TRBJ2-3	14	.	TRBV29-1	CSVESGRSTDTQYF	TGCAGCGTTGAATCTGGAAGAAGCACAGATACGCAGTATTTT
.	TRBJ2-2	14	.	TRBV7-8	CASSLSGRTGELFF	TGTGCCAGCAGCTTAAGTGGGCGCACCGGGGAGCTGTTTTTT
TRBD2	TRBJ2-7	15	.	TRBV2	CASSPGTSGSNEQYF	TGTGCCAGCAGTCCCGGGACTAGCGGGAGCAACGAGCAGTACTTC
TRBD1	TRBJ2-7	14	few	TRBV2	CASLRGTGTYEQYF	TGTGCCAGCTTACGTGGGACAGGGACCTACGAGCAGTACTTC
.	TRBJ2-7	14	.	TRBV30	CAWTPLQSSYEQYF	TGTGCCTGGACGCCCCTCCAAAGCTCCTACGAGCAGTACTTC
TRBD2	TRBJ2-1	19	.	TRBV7-9	CASSSMRTSGSLGYNEQFF	TGTGCCAGCAGCAGTATGCGGACTAGCGGGTCTTTAGGCTACAATGAGCAGTTCTTC
TRBD2	TRBJ2-1	16	.	TRBV29-1	CSVEEWTSGGDNEQFF	TGCAGCGTTGAAGAGTGGACTAGCGGAGGGGACAATGAGCAGTTCTTC
.	TRBJ1-2	12	.	TRBV6-1	CASSEIATGYTF	TGTGCCAGCAGTGAGATCGCTACTGGCTACACCTTC
.	TRBJ2-1	18	.	TRBV2	CASSEDPRAGSSYNEQFF	TGTGCCAGCAGTGAGGACCCCCGAGCGGGCAGCTCCTACAATGAGCAGTTCTTC
.	TRBJ2-7	16	.	TRBV7-2	CASSSEAEQYIYEQYF	TGTGCCAGTTCAAGTGAGGCAGAACAATATATCTACGAGCAGTACTTC
.	TRBJ2-7	13	.	TRBV28	CASSIPRGYEQYF	TGTGCCAGCAGTATTCCTAGGGGATACGAGCAGTACTTC
TRBD1	TRBJ2-7	13	.	TRBV2	CASSDEGADEQYF	TGTGCCAGCAGTGACGAGGGGGCGGATGAGCAGTACTTC
.	TRBJ2-3	16	.	TRBV14	CASSQAGAGFTDTQYF	TGTGCCAGCAGCCAAGCCGGGGCAGGATTCACAGATACGCAGTATTTT
.	TRBJ1-5	14	.	TRBV4-1	CASSQVRLDQPQHF	TGCGCCAGCAGCCAGGTCCGTCTAGATCAGCCCCAGCATTTT
.	TRBJ1-5	13	.	TRBV20-1	CSASDTSNQPQHF	TGCAGTGCTAGTGACACTAGCAATCAGCCCCAGCATTTT
.	TRBJ2-7	23	.	TRBV21-1	CARYSGPGQGAGTSGSRLDEQYF	TGTGCCCGCTACTCGGGGCCGGGACAGGGGGCCGGGACTAGCGGGAGTAGATTGGACGAGCAGTACTTC
.	TRBJ2-2	13	.	TRBV7-6	CASSSPSAGELFF	TGTGCCAGCAGCAGTCCATCGGCCGGGGAGCTGTTTTTT
TRBD1	TRBJ1-2	17	.	TRBV5-8	CASSRAEGAGFNYGYTF	TGTGCCAGCAGCCGCGCCGAGGGGGCCGGTTTTAACTATGGCTACACCTTC
.	TRBJ2-4	11	.	TRBV20-1	CSALRGDIQYF	TGCAGTGCCCTAAGGGGGGACATTCAGTACTTC
TRBD2	TRBJ2-1	16	.	TRBV5-1	CASSLEAGGSYNEQFF	TGCGCCAGCAGCTTGGAAGCGGGAGGGTCCTACAATGAGCAGTTCTTC
TRBD2	TRBJ2-3	16	.	TRBV5-8	CASSRATSGSWDTQYF	TGTGCCAGCAGCCGAGCCACTAGCGGGAGCTGGGATACGCAGTATTTT
.	TRBJ2-7	13	.	TRBV19	CASSYLGIDEQYF	TGTGCCAGTAGTTACCTAGGGATCGACGAGCAGTACTTC
.	TRBJ2-7	15	.	TRBV28	CASSLGGTYTYEQYF	TGTGCCAGCAGTTTAGGCGGGACATACACCTACGAGCAGTACTTC
.	TRBJ2-1	14	few	TRBV18	CASSPQGTRNEQFF	TGTGCCAGCTCACCTCAGGGCACCCGCAATGAGCAGTTCTTC
TRBD2	TRBJ2-1	14	once	TRBV27	CASSSSGRYNEQFF	TGTGCCAGCAGTTCTAGCGGGAGATACAATGAGCAGTTCTTC
TRBD1	TRBJ1-2	15	.	TRBV13	CASSSGTARNYGYTF	TGTGCCAGCAGCTCCGGGACAGCGAGAAACTATGGCTACACCTTC
TRBD1	TRBJ1-5	14	.	TRBV27	CASSLGTGRQPQHF	TGTGCCAGCAGTTTAGGGACAGGGAGGCAGCCCCAGCATTTT
.	TRBJ1-1	15	.	TRBV13	CASSLGFTGNTEAFF	TGTGCCAGCAGCTTAGGTTTTACGGGTAACACTGAAGCTTTCTTT
.	TRBJ2-1	13	.	TRBV7-9	CASSSWNLQEQFF	TGTGCCAGCAGCTCATGGAATCTTCAAGAGCAGTTCTTC
.	TRBJ1-1	16	.	TRBV7-2	CASSLYVGLLNTEAFF	TGTGCCAGCAGCTTATACGTAGGACTCCTGAACACTGAAGCTTTCTTT
.	TRBJ2-7	14	few	TRBV7-9	CASSLYTPPSEQYF	TGTGCCAGCAGCTTATACACACCTCCTAGCGAGCAGTACTTC
TRBD2	TRBJ2-7	14	.	TRBV4-2	CASSQRLAEDEQYF	TGTGCCAGCAGCCAACGACTAGCGGAGGACGAGCAGTACTTC
TRBD2	TRBJ2-2	16	once	TRBV5-1	CASSHGLAGDAGELFF	TGCGCCAGCAGCCACGGACTAGCGGGAGACGCCGGGGAGCTGTTTTTT
.	TRBJ1-6	13	.	TRBV12-3/TRBV12-4	CASREIYNSPLHF	TGTGCCAGCAGGGAGATCTATAATTCACCCCTCCACTTT
TRBD1	TRBJ1-5	16	.	TRBV13	CASSHTGQGINQPQHF	TGTGCCAGCAGCCATACGGGACAGGGGATCAATCAGCCCCAGCATTTT
.	TRBJ2-1	11	.	TRBV18	CASSPEEGQFF	TGTGCCAGCTCACCAGAGGAAGGGCAGTTCTTC
.	TRBJ1-3	15	.	TRBV6-6	CASRPQGASGNTIYF	TGTGCCAGCAGACCACAGGGAGCAAGCGGAAACACCATATATTTT
.	TRBJ1-1	16	.	TRBV5-1	CASSLGVGDINTEAFF	TGCGCCAGCAGCTTGGGGGTAGGGGATATCAACACTGAAGCTTTCTTT
.	TRBJ2-6	15	.	TRBV5-1	CASSTSTSGANVLTF	TGCGCCAGCAGCACTAGTACATCTGGGGCCAACGTCCTGACTTTC
.	TRBJ1-4	15	.	TRBV10-3	CAISEFETGREKLFF	TGTGCCATCAGTGAGTTTGAGACGGGGAGGGAAAAACTGTTTTTT
TRBD1	TRBJ2-7	14	.	TRBV10-3	CAISEGQASHEQYF	TGTGCCATCAGTGAGGGACAGGCTTCCCACGAGCAGTACTTC
.	TRBJ1-3	14	.	TRBV2	CASKFGVSGNTIYF	TGTGCCAGCAAGTTCGGCGTTTCTGGAAACACCATATATTTT
TRBD2	TRBJ2-7	14	.	TRBV15	CATRTSGSSYEQYF	TGTGCCACCAGGACTAGCGGGAGTTCCTACGAGCAGTACTTC
TRBD2	TRBJ2-7	14	once	TRBV19	CASSISGGRYEQYF	TGTGCCAGTAGTATAAGTGGCGGGAGATACGAGCAGTACTTC
TRBD2	TRBJ2-1	17	.	TRBV11-3	CASSLDEGLAGVSEQFF	TGTGCCAGCAGCTTAGACGAGGGACTAGCGGGAGTTAGTGAGCAGTTCTTC
.	TRBJ2-3	13	few	TRBV7-2	CASSLSRTDTQYF	TGTGCCAGCAGCTTATCCCGCACAGATACGCAGTATTTT
.	TRBJ2-5	17	.	TRBV7-9	CASSLALSGWGGETQYF	TGTGCCAGCAGCTTAGCCCTTAGCGGTTGGGGCGGAGAGACCCAGTACTTC
TRBD2	TRBJ2-1	15	.	TRBV3-1/TRBV3-2	CASSQELAANNEQFF	TGTGCCAGCAGCCAAGAACTAGCGGCTAACAATGAGCAGTTCTTC